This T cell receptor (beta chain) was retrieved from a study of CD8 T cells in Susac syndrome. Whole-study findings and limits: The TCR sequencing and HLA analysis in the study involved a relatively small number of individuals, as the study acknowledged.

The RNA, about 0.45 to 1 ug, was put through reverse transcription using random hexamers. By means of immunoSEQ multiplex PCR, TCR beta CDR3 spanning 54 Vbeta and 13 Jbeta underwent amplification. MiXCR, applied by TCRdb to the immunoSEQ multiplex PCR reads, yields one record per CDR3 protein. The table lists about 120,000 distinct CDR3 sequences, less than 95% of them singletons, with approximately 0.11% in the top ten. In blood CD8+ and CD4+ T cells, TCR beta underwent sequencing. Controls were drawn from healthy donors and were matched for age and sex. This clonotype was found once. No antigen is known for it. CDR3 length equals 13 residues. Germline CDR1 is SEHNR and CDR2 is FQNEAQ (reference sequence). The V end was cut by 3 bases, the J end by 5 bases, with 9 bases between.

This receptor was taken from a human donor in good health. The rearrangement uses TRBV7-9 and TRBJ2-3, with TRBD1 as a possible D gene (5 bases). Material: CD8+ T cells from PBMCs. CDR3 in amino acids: CASSFAGQDTQYF. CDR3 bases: TGTGCCAGCAGCTTTGCAGGGCAAGATACGCAGTATTTT.